One sample yielded the 3 T cell receptor beta chains listed below, sequenced in a study of T cell clonality in common variable immunodeficiency. Measured with immunoSEQ multiplex PCR; TCRdb has only the in-frame clones, and not every one. This sample carries about 81,000 clones and no singletons, and 0.8% goes to the top ten. The sample was peripheral blood mononuclear cells. The receptors were sampled from a person aged 18 to 70 in good health.

This clone has at least ten counts. Read coverage stops 3 residues before the CDR3 terminus; the germline J gene supplies the remainder. The chain couples TRBV19 to TRBJ2-7; 9 bases agree with TRBD2. Germline V gives CDR1 LNHDA, CDR2 SQIVND (reference sequence). After removal of 3 bases from V and 5 bases from J, the junction contained 8 bases not matched to a gene. The CDR3 has 15 amino acids. The CDR3 bases that were read are TGTGCCAGTAGTATGAGCGGGACTAGCTGGGACGAG. It translates to CASSMSGTSWDE. The complete CDR3 sequence is CASSMSGTSWDEQYF.

This clone was observed many times. The CDR3 is cut off 3 residues early in the read; its end comes from the germline J gene. This rearrangement joins TRBV10-3 to TRBJ2-1; the match to TRBD2 covers 10 bases. Germline V gives CDR1 ENHRY, CDR2 SYGVKD. The V segment lost 7 bases and the J segment 7 bases; nucleotides outside the gene matches: 7. The CDR3 totals 14 residues. This chain's CDR3 is CAIKASGSKNEQFF. The DNA read from the CDR3 is TGTGCCATCAAAGCTAGCGGGAGTAAGAATGAG.

This clone was seen ten or more times. Partial CDR3 DNA: TGTGCCAGTCATATACGAGGTCGGGCCAGCGGGAGATCAGATACG. This gives the protein CASHIRGRASGRSDT. The whole CDR3 protein reads CASHIRGRASGRSDTQYF. The rearrangement links TRBV28 to TRBJ2-3; 8 nucleotides match TRBD2. Read coverage stops 3 residues before the CDR3 terminus; the germline J gene supplies the remainder. Germline loops: CDR1 MDHEN, CDR2 SYDVKM. The length of the CDR3 is 18 residues. J lost 4 bases, V lost 9 bases, and 21 bases had no gene match.